These 16 T cell receptor beta chains came from one sample sequenced in a study of identical twins. MiXCR, run by TCRdb on the 5' RACE reads, gives a single entry per CDR3 protein. The sample holds approximately 500,000 distinct CDR3 sequences, 24% seen once. The data were also submitted as part of a second study, on T cells expressing NK-cell markers.

The sample comprised CD4+ T cells sorted from blood. The receptor source for this set is a woman between 18 and 29 years old in good health.

The rearrangement links TRBV7-2 to TRBJ1-2; no firm D call. Trimming pared 7 bases from V and 6 bases from J, leaving 18 bases between. CDR3 length: 14 residues. Germline CDR1 and CDR2: SGHTA and FQGNSA. The CDR3 coding sequence is TGTGCCAGCACCCTACCCGCGGCAGGACATGGCTACACCTTC. Encoded protein: CASTLPAAGHGYTF.

This clonotype was detected ten times or more. The chain links TRBV7-2 to TRBJ1-5; 9 bases agree with TRBD1. The germline V gene has CDR1 SGHTA and CDR2 FQGNSA. Trimming cost V 1 base and J 2 bases; bases outside gene matches: 0. There are 15 residues in the CDR3. The CDR3 bases are TGTGCCAGCAGCTTAGACAGGGGGCGCAATCAGCCCCAGCATTTT. Its protein is CASSLDRGRNQPQHF. Looking up the rest from reference TRBV7-2 and TRBJ1-5 gives the full variable domain: GAGVSQSPSNKVTEKGKDVELRCDPISGHTALYWYRQSLGQGLEFLIYFQGNSAPDKSGLPSDRFSAERTGGSVSTLTIQRTQQEDSAVYLCASSLDRGRNQPQHFGDGTRLSIL.

This sequence joins TRBV7-9 and TRBJ1-4; no definite D call. The CDR3 runs to 15 residues. V was shortened by 5 bases and J by 2 bases, with 12 bases between the two germline ends. In germline, CDR1 is SEHNR, CDR2 FQNEAQ (reference sequence). The CDR3 here is CASSASYQTNEKLFF. DNA for the CDR3: TGTGCCAGCAGCGCCTCATACCAGACTAATGAAAAACTGTTTTTT.

This sequence joins TRBV5-1 and TRBJ2-3; weak D call: TRBD2 (6 bases). The ends were cut back, 2 bases at V and 6 bases at J, with 13 bases in the middle. This CDR3 region has 14 residues. Germline assignment: CDR1 SGHRS and CDR2 YFSETQ. CDR3 in amino acids: CASSLVGEADTQYF. The CDR3, as DNA: TGCGCCAGCAGCTTAGTGGGGGAGGCGGATACGCAGTATTTT.

This clonotype was detected a few times. This chain connects TRBV4-2 to TRBJ1-2, with TRBD1 identical over 10 bases. The J segment lost 7 bases and the V segment lost 3 bases, leaving 11 bases of the junction unmatched. CDR1 is LGHNA and CDR2 is YNFKEQ in the germline V gene. This CDR3 is 16 amino acids long. The CDR3 loop reads CASSHRQGARDGGYTF. The CDR3 nucleotides read TGTGCCAGCAGCCACCGACAGGGGGCCCGTGATGGTGGCTACACCTTC.

V usage is TRBV5-1 and J usage is TRBJ2-5; possibly TRBD1 for D (7 bases). Germline lookup yields CDR1 SGHRS and CDR2 YFSETQ. This CDR3 spans 16 amino acids. V was pared by 0 bases and J by 4 bases, with 16 bases between. This CDR3 is CASSLARQGGRETQYF. The CDR3 DNA reads as TGCGCCAGCAGCTTGGCTCGACAGGGAGGTCGAGAGACCCAGTACTTC.

The chain couples TRBV6-5 to TRBJ2-5; D uncertain. The V end was cut by 0 bases, the J end by 2 bases, with 7 bases between. Germline loops: CDR1 MNHEY, CDR2 SVGAGI. The CDR3 loop spans 14 amino acids. The CDR3 DNA reads as TGTGCCAGCAGTTACTCCGGGCGGCAAGAGACCCAGTACTTC. It translates to CASSYSGRQETQYF.

In this sample, this clonotype turned up a few times. The chain is built from TRBV4-2 and TRBJ2-5; D is perhaps TRBD1 or TRBD2 (5 bases each). The germline V and J ends were trimmed by 1 base and 6 bases, with 15 bases remaining between them. CDR1 LGHNA and CDR2 YNFKEQ come from the germline V gene. The CDR3 runs 15 residues. CDR3 DNA: TGTGCCAGCAGCCAAGCTGAGGGGCTTCAACAGACCCAGTACTTC. It yields the protein CASSQAEGLQQTQYF.

Only a few counts were recorded for this clonotype. The chain combines TRBV10-1 with TRBJ2-2; D ambiguous. V was shortened by 5 bases and J by 4 bases, with 17 bases between the two germline ends. CDR1 is WNHNN and CDR2 is SYGVQD in the germline V gene (reference sequence). The CDR3 sequence is 16 residues long. The CDR3 loop reads CASSPSTGWRTGELFF. CDR3 DNA sequence: TGCGCCAGCAGTCCATCGACCGGGTGGCGCACCGGGGAGCTGTTTTTT.

The chain combines TRBV2 with TRBJ2-1; D remains unclear. The V gene's germline CDR1 is SNHLY and CDR2 FYNNEI. The CDR3 consists of 12 residues. The V and J ends lost 2 bases and 8 bases respectively, with 7 bases between them. The CDR3 nucleotides are TGTGCCAGCAGTGAACTTGCGGATGAGCAGTTCTTC. This sequence encodes CASSELADEQFF.

This clonotype has a count of ten or more. The genes are TRBV7-2 and TRBJ1-3, with D possibly TRBD1 on 6 matching bases. The ends were cut back, 4 bases at V and 0 bases at J, with 10 bases in the middle. This CDR3 has 15 amino acids. The germline gives CDR1 SGHTA, CDR2 FQGNSA. CDR3: CASSSTGSSGNTIYF. CDR3 DNA: TGTGCCAGCAGCTCTACAGGGAGCTCTGGAAACACCATATATTTT.

This chain joins TRBV6-1 and TRBJ1-2; D not resolved. CDR1 MNHNS and CDR2 SASEGT come from the germline V gene. With 5 bases removed from V and 2 bases from J, the gap between germline ends came to 9 bases. The CDR3 spans 13 residues. The CDR3 loop is CASSRVGNYGYTF. CDR3 bases: TGTGCCAGCAGTCGAGTTGGGAACTATGGCTACACCTTC.

This chain uses TRBV5-1 with TRBJ2-7, with D hard to call. The germline V gene encodes CDR1 SGHRS and CDR2 YFSETQ. V was cut by 0 bases and J by 4 bases, with 20 bases left in between. The CDR3 covers 17 residues. The CDR3 here is CASSLDAPLIGPYEQYF. For the CDR3, the DNA is TGCGCCAGCAGCTTGGATGCCCCACTCATTGGTCCTTACGAGCAGTACTTC.

The V gene is TRBV12-3 or TRBV12-4, the J gene TRBJ2-1, with D tentatively TRBD1 or TRBD2 (5 bases each). This CDR3 has 15 amino acids. The V end was cut by 5 bases, the J end by 0 bases, with 11 bases between. DNA of the CDR3: TGTGCCAGCAGTCCCCGGGACGGCTCCTACAATGAGCAGTTCTTC. It codes for CASSPRDGSYNEQFF.

In its sample, this clonotype was seen many times. This chain connects TRBV12-3 or TRBV12-4 to TRBJ2-4; 8 nucleotides align to TRBD1. V was pared by 7 bases and J by 5 bases, with 7 bases of the junction left unmatched. This CDR3 region has 14 residues. The CDR3 loop reads CASNLQGVENIQYF. CDR3 bases: TGTGCCAGCAACCTACAGGGGGTAGAAAACATTCAGTACTTC.

This rearrangement joins TRBV29-1 to TRBJ1-2, with TRBD1 matching 12 bases. J lost 2 bases, V lost 4 bases, and 2 bases had no gene match. This CDR3 is 14 amino acids long. CDR1 is SQVTM, CDR2 ANQGSEA, per germline. This CDR3 is CSVAGTGGNYGYTF. Written as DNA, the CDR3 is TGCAGCGTTGCCGGGACAGGGGGCAACTATGGCTACACCTTC.